A single sample gave rise to the 27 T cell receptor beta chains below, sequenced in a study of cytomegalovirus exposure and HLA in healthy donors. PCR employed 60 Vbeta and 13 Jbeta primers. TCRdb's table, derived via immunoSEQ multiplex PCR, lists solely in-frame clones and lacks some. The sample shows more than 100,000 clones, roughly three fifths of them seen only once. The sample consisted of PBMCs. The receptor set was obtained from a man between 40 and 49 years old in good health and CMV-seropositive.

This clone was detected only a few times. This CDR3 is CASSSGTDSGNTIYF. The CDR3 bases are TGCGCCAGCAGCTCCGGGACAGACTCTGGAAACACCATATATTTT. The chain carries TRBV5-1 and TRBJ1-3, with 7 bases fitting TRBD1. CDR1 is SGHRS, CDR2 YFSETQ, per germline. The CDR3 contains 15 residues. J gave up 0 bases and V 3 bases, and 3 bases lay outside the gene matches. Variable domain in full (rest from reference TRBV5-1 and TRBJ1-3): KAGVTQTPRYLIKTRGQQVTLSCSPISGHRSVSWYQQTPGQGLQFLFEYFSETQRNKGNFPGRFSGRQFSNSRSEMNVSTLELGDSALYLCASSSGTDSGNTIYFGEGSWLTVV.

The chain is built from TRBV28 and TRBJ2-7; TRBD1 agrees at 7 bases. CDR1 and CDR2 from the germline V gene are MDHEN and SYDVKM. Unmatched junction bases numbered 20, after V lost 7 bases and J lost 5 bases. This CDR3 spans 17 amino acids. CDR3 loop: CASNTRQGLPTGNEQYF. The CDR3 DNA reads TGTGCCAGCAACACTAGACAGGGCCTTCCAACGGGCAACGAGCAGTACTTC. Based on the CDR3 plus reference TRBV28 and TRBJ2-7, the full variable domain is DVKVTQSSRYLVKRTGEKVFLECVQDMDHENMFWYRQDPGLGLRLIYFSYDVKMKEKGDIPEGYSVSREKKERFSLILESASTNQTSMYLCASNTRQGLPTGNEQYFGPGTRLTVT.

The chain couples TRBV5-6 to TRBJ2-7; 7 bases agree with TRBD1. The V segment lost 3 bases and the J segment 4 bases; nucleotides outside the gene matches: 1. The CDR3 consists of 12 residues. In germline, CDR1 is SGHDT, CDR2 YYEEEE. In nucleotides, the CDR3 is TGTGCCAGCAGCTGGGGACAGTACGAGCAGTACTTC. The encoded protein is CASSWGQYEQYF. Based on the CDR3 plus reference TRBV5-6 and TRBJ2-7, the full variable domain is DAGVTQSPTHLIKTRGQQVTLRCSPKSGHDTVSWYQQALGQGPQFIFQYYEEEERQRGNFPDRFSGHQFPNYSSELNVNALLLGDSALYLCASSWGQYEQYFGPGTRLTVT.

The V and J genes are TRBV5-1 and TRBJ2-5; D not certain. In germline, CDR1 is SGHRS, CDR2 YFSETQ. V was clipped by 1 base and J by 5 bases, with 9 bases between them. The CDR3 is 13 amino acids. The chain's CDR3 is CASSLSRSETQYF. DNA of the CDR3: TGCGCCAGCAGCTTGAGCAGGTCGGAGACCCAGTACTTC. Filled out from reference TRBV5-1 and TRBJ2-5, the complete variable domain reads KAGVTQTPRYLIKTRGQQVTLSCSPISGHRSVSWYQQTPGQGLQFLFEYFSETQRNKGNFPGRFSGRQFSNSRSEMNVSTLELGDSALYLCASSLSRSETQYFGPGTRLLVL.

This clone has just a few counts. The DNA for the CDR3 is TGTGCCAGCAGTCAAGGGGGGGGGCATAACTATGGCTACACCTTC. Residues: CASSQGGGHNYGYTF. The V and J genes are TRBV6-1 and TRBJ1-2; a possible D gene is TRBD1 (6 bases). The germline V gene has CDR1 MNHNS and CDR2 SASEGT. The CDR3 sequence is 15 residues long. V was cut by 5 bases and J by 1 base, with 14 bases left in between.

This chain uses TRBV7-9 with TRBJ1-6; maybe TRBD1 (5 bases). This CDR3 spans 14 amino acids. Deletions cut 5 bases from V and 7 bases from J, with 12 bases between. Germline V gene sequence: CDR1 SEHNR, CDR2 FQNEAQ (reference sequence). CDR3 sequence: CASSGAIGNSPLHF. In DNA, the CDR3 is TGTGCCAGCAGCGGGGCCATTGGGAATTCACCCCTCCACTTT.

The rearrangement uses TRBV4-1 and TRBJ2-1, with 11 nucleotides matching TRBD2. The CDR3 runs 15 residues. Trimming took 1 base from V and 8 from J; bases not matched to a gene: 4. The germline CDR1 and CDR2 sequences are MGHRA and YSYEKL. CDR3 protein: CASSQVLAGGDEQFF. DNA of the CDR3: TGCGCCAGCAGCCAAGTATTAGCGGGGGGGGATGAGCAGTTCTTC.

The chain employs TRBV5-6 and TRBJ1-1; D is unresolved. Between the trimmed V and J ends, which lost 2 bases and 7 bases, there was a span of 18 bases. Germline V gene sequence: CDR1 SGHDT, CDR2 YYEEEE. This CDR3 comprises 15 residues. As DNA, the CDR3 is TGTGCCAGCAGCTTCCTAGCGGCGGGTTTTATTGAAGCTTTCTTT. This translates into CASSFLAAGFIEAFF.

This clone was observed a handful of times. The chain has TRBV19 and TRBJ1-1; possibly TRBD1 for D (6 bases). With 6 bases removed from V and 7 bases from J, the gap between germline ends came to 15 bases. In germline, CDR1 is LNHDA, CDR2 SQIVND (reference sequence). CDR3 size: 13 residues. CDR3 coding DNA: TGTGCCAGTAGGCGGACAGTTGGCTATGAAGCTTTCTTT. It is translated as CASRRTVGYEAFF.

This clone was seen a handful of times. This chain links TRBV6-1 with TRBJ2-4; 7 positions agree with TRBD2. The germline V gene has CDR1 MNHNS and CDR2 SASEGT. V was pared by 2 bases and J by 5 bases, with 6 bases of the junction left unmatched. The CDR3 has 15 residues. The CDR3 DNA sequence: TGTGCCAGCAGTGAAAGCGGGGTCTCCCAAAACATTCAGTACTTC. Translating gives CASSESGVSQNIQYF.

This sequence joins TRBV4-3 and TRBJ1-1; 7 nucleotides align to TRBD1. The V and J ends lost 2 bases and 4 bases, in that order; junction bases with no gene match: 7. This CDR3 spans 15 amino acids. CDR1 and CDR2 (germline): LGHNA, YSLEER. The CDR3: CASSQTTGFGTEAFF. In DNA, the CDR3 is TGCGCCAGCAGCCAAACGACAGGGTTCGGCACTGAAGCTTTCTTT.

This chain links TRBV5-1 with TRBJ2-7; 11 bases align to TRBD2. The CDR3 totals 17 residues. Germline lookup yields CDR1 SGHRS and CDR2 YFSETQ. The junction had 9 bases not matched to a gene; V was cut back by 0 bases and J by 4 bases. The DNA of the CDR3 is TGCGCCAGCAGCTTGGCCGCTAGCGGGAGGCGCTATTACGAGCAGTACTTC. It specifies CASSLAASGRRYYEQYF.

Here the CDR3 DNA reads TGTGCCAGCAAGGGGACAGTCCTTGGGACTGAAGCTTTCTTT. This gives the protein CASKGTVLGTEAFF. This chain joins TRBV2 and TRBJ1-1; 7 bases fit TRBD1. Trimming at V came to 7 bases and at J to 5 bases, leaving 10 bases not matched to a gene. Germline-derived CDR1 and CDR2 are SNHLY and FYNNEI. This CDR3 has 14 amino acids.

The rearrangement joins TRBV9 to TRBJ2-3, with D possibly being TRBD1 (5 bases). CDR3 length equals 14 residues. CDR1 is SGDLS, CDR2 YYNGEE, per germline. Trimming removed 3 bases at V and 1 base at J, with 9 bases between. In nucleotides, the CDR3 is TGTGCCAGCAGCGACCGACAGCGCACAGATACGCAGTATTTT. It codes for CASSDRQRTDTQYF. Using reference TRBV9 and TRBJ2-3 for the parts outside the CDR3, the full variable domain is DSGVTQTPKHLITATGQRVTLRCSPRSGDLSVYWYQQSLDQGLQFLIQYYNGEERAKGNILERFSAQQFPDLHSELNLSSLELGDSALYFCASSDRQRTDTQYFGPGTRLTVL.

This chain links TRBV6-4 with TRBJ1-1; perhaps TRBD1 as D (6 bases). This CDR3 has 15 residues. The V gene's germline CDR1 is MRHNA and CDR2 SNTAGT. Trimming stripped 6 bases from V and 1 base from J, with 15 bases between. In DNA form, the CDR3 reads TGTGCCAGCAGCAGAGGGACACCTCCGAACACTGAAGCTTTCTTT. Translation gives CASSRGTPPNTEAFF.

As DNA, the CDR3 is TGTGCCAGCAGCCTCGGGACTAGCGGGGGAACGCAGTATTTT. It translates to CASSLGTSGGTQYF. V and J are TRBV7-3 and TRBJ2-3, with 14 bases that match TRBD2. The CDR3 consists of 14 residues. Germline lookup yields CDR1 SGHTA and CDR2 FQGTGA. V shed 5 bases and J 9 bases; nucleotides not matched to a gene: 4.

The J gene is TRBJ1-1, the V gene TRBV6-5, with 11 positions matching TRBD1. V dropped 0 bases and J dropped 9; count of bases not matched to a gene: 9. The CDR3 runs to 16 residues. CDR1 and CDR2 (germline): MNHEY, SVGAGI. This CDR3 is CASSYSLGTGGGKAFF. The CDR3 DNA sequence: TGTGCCAGCAGTTACTCTCTGGGGACAGGGGGGGGAAAAGCTTTCTTT.

The chain carries TRBV5-6 and TRBJ1-1, with a weak D call TRBD1 (6 bases). This CDR3 is built from 16 residues. Germline V CDR1 and CDR2: SGHDT, YYEEEE. V lost 3 bases, J lost 0 bases, and 15 bases lay in between. For the CDR3, the DNA is TGTGCCAGCAGCTCCTCGTACAGGGAGATGAACACTGAAGCTTTCTTT. It encodes CASSSSYREMNTEAFF.

The chain recombines TRBV28 with TRBJ2-7, with D possibly being TRBD1 (6 bases). The V gene lost 8 bases and the J gene lost 0 bases, with 17 bases spanning the gap. The CDR3 extends over 15 amino acids. Per the germline V gene, CDR1 is MDHEN and CDR2 is SYDVKM. CDR3 sequence reads: CASGGHGQTSYEQYF. The CDR3 DNA reads as TGTGCCAGCGGGGGACATGGACAGACCTCCTACGAGCAGTACTTC.

The rearrangement joins TRBV4-2 to TRBJ1-3, with 7 bases matching TRBD1. The CDR3 has 16 residues. From germline, CDR1 is LGHNA and CDR2 YNFKEQ. The V and J ends lost 2 bases and 3 bases, in that order; junction bases with no gene match: 7. CDR3 nucleotide sequence: TGTGCCAGCAGCCAATTCAACAGGGGAATTGGAAACACCATATATTTT. Translated: CASSQFNRGIGNTIYF.

The chain recombines TRBV19 with TRBJ2-1, with TRBD1 matching over 9 bases. V was clipped by 5 bases and J by 4 bases; unmatched bases: 6. Germline-derived CDR1 and CDR2 are LNHDA and SQIVND (reference sequence). The length of the CDR3 is 15 residues. This CDR3 is CASSPPGQGYNEQFF. The CDR3 nucleotides read TGTGCCAGTAGTCCCCCGGGACAGGGATACAATGAGCAGTTCTTC.

V usage is TRBV6-5 and J usage is TRBJ1-2, with D hard to call. V lost 0 bases to trimming and J lost 2 bases, with 7 bases between them. The CDR3 totals 14 residues. Germline CDR1 and CDR2: MNHEY and SVGAGI. CDR3 sequence: CASSYSFLNYGYTF. The CDR3 bases are TGTGCCAGCAGTTACTCATTTCTAAACTATGGCTACACCTTC.

With regard to this clone: The junction departs from germline at one end; a sequencing error may be responsible. The gene calls are TRBV7-9 and TRBJ1-2; D gene ambiguous. The CDR3 sequence is 12 residues long. The germline gives CDR1 SEHNR, CDR2 FQNEAQ (reference sequence). The CDR3 is CASSLARAGYTF. In DNA, the CDR3 is TGTGCCAGCAGCCTAGCCCGAGCTGGCTACACCTTC.

This clone was seen a handful of times. The CDR3 DNA reads TGTGCCAGCAGCTTGGCCCTCGGAGTCGCCATGGAGACCCAGTACTTC. Its translation: CASSLALGVAMETQYF. The V gene is TRBV5-4, the J gene TRBJ2-5; D not certain. V was shortened by 0 bases and J by 5 bases, with 17 bases between the two germline ends. Germline lookup yields CDR1 SGHNT and CDR2 YYREEE (reference sequence). The CDR3 covers 16 residues.

The rearrangement uses TRBV4-2 and TRBJ2-2, with 8 bases fitting TRBD2. The junction had 6 bases not matched to a gene; V was cut back by 1 base and J by 5 bases. The CDR3 sequence is 16 residues long. The V gene's germline CDR1 is LGHNA and CDR2 YNFKEQ. The CDR3 bases are TGTGCCAGCAGCCAAGGGGCTAGCGGGCAGACCGGGGAGCTGTTTTTT. It codes for CASSQGASGQTGELFF.

The chain links TRBV7-9 to TRBJ1-6, with 9 bases matching TRBD1. Germline CDR1 SEHNR, CDR2 FQNEAQ (reference sequence). V lost 4 bases and J lost 9; bases outside the gene matches: 7. CDR3 length: 15 residues. The CDR3 nucleotides read TGTGCCAGCAGCTCGAAGGGACAGGGAATTTCACCCCTCCACTTT. It encodes CASSSKGQGISPLHF.

V usage is TRBV6-1 and J usage is TRBJ2-2, with D uncertain. V lost 2 bases to trimming and J lost 1 base, with 5 bases between them. CDR3 length: 14 amino acids. Germline CDR1 reads MNHNS; CDR2 reads SASEGT. The CDR3 is CASSEPGNTGELFF. For the CDR3, the DNA is TGTGCCAGCAGTGAACCGGGGAACACCGGGGAGCTGTTTTTT.